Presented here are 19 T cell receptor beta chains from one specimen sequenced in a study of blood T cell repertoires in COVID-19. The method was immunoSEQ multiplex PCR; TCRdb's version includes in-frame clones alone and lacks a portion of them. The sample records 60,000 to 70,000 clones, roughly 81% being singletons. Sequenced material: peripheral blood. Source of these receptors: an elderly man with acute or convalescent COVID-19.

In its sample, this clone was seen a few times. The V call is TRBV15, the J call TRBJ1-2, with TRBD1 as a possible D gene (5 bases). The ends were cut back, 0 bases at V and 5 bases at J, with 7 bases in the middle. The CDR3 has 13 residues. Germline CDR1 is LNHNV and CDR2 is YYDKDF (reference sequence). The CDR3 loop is CATSRDRVYGYTF. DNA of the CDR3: TGTGCCACCAGCAGAGACAGGGTTTATGGCTACACCTTC.

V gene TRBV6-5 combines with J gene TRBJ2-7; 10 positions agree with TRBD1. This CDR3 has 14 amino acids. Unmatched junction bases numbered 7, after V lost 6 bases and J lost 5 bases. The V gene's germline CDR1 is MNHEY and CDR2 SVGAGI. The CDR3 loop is CASRPGTGEDEQYF. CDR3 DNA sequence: TGTGCCAGCAGGCCCGGGACAGGGGAAGACGAGCAGTACTTC.

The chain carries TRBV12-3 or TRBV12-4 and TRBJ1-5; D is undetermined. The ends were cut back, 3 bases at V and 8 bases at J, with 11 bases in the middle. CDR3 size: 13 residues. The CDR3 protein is CASSFGTREPQHF. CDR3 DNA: TGTGCCAGCAGTTTTGGCACCCGTGAGCCCCAGCATTTT.

The CDR3 DNA reads as TGTGCCAGCAGGGGACAGGGGACTTATAATTCACCCCTCCACTTT. Its translation: CASRGQGTYNSPLHF. The chain carries TRBV28 and TRBJ1-6; TRBD1 agrees at 10 bases. Germline loops: CDR1 MDHEN, CDR2 SYDVKM. The CDR3 has 15 residues. Trimming cost V 6 bases and J 4 bases; bases outside gene matches: 3.

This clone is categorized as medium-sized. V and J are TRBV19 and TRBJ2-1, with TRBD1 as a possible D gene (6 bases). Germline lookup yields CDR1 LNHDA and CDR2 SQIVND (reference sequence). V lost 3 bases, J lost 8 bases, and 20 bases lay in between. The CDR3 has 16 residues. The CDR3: CASSIRSGTSLYEQFF. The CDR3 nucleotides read TGTGCCAGTAGTATCCGCTCCGGGACATCTCTTTATGAGCAGTTCTTC.

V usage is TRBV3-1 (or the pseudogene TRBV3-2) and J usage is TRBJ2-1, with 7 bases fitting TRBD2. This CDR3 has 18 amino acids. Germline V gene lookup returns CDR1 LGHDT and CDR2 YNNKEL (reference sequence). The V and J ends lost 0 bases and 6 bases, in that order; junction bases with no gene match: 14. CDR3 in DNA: TGTGCCAGCAGCCAAGATGACTCAGCGGGATTACTAAGCAATGAGCAGTTCTTC. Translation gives CASSQDDSAGLLSNEQFF.

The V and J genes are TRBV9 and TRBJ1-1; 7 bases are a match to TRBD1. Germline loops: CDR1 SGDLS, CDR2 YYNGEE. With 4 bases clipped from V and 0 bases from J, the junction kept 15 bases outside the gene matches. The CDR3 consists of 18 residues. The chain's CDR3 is CASSLSYDRARLNTEAFF. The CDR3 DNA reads TGTGCCAGCAGCCTCTCCTATGACAGGGCTCGATTGAACACTGAAGCTTTCTTT.

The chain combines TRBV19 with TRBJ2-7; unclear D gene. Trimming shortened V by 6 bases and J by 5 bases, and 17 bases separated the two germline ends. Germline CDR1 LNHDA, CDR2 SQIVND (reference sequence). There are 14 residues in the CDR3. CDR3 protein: CASSPSWALDEQYF. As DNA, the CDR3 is TGTGCCAGTAGCCCCTCTTGGGCTTTAGACGAGCAGTACTTC. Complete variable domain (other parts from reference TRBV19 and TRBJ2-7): DGGITQSPKYLFRKEGQNVTLSCEQNLNHDAMYWYRQDPGQGLRLIYYSQIVNDFQKGDIAEGYSVSREKKESFPLTVTSAQKNPTAFYLCASSPSWALDEQYFGPGTRLTVT.

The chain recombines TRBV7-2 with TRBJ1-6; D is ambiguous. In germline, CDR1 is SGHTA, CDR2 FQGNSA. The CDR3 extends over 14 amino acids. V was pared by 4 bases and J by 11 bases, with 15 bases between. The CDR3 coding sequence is TGTGCCAGCAGCTCGACGGTATTAGGAGCACCCCTCCACTTT. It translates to CASSSTVLGAPLHF.

The CDR3: CASSPRDTPSGKNIQYF. The CDR3 DNA follows: TGTGCCAGCTCACCGAGGGACACCCCGAGTGGCAAAAACATTCAGTACTTC. The V and J genes are TRBV18 and TRBJ2-4; possible D gene TRBD1, 6 bases. The CDR3 spans 17 residues. The V and J ends lost 3 bases and 3 bases respectively, with 18 bases between them. Germline-derived CDR1 and CDR2 are KGHSH and LQKENI.

CDR3 sequence (DNA): TGTGCCAGCAGCATCGGACTAGATCTCGAGCAGTACTTC. It yields the protein CASSIGLDLEQYF. This chain uses TRBV4-2 with TRBJ2-7; 7 nucleotides align to TRBD2. With V trimmed by 5 bases and J by 6 bases, 7 bases remained unmatched. There are 13 residues in the CDR3. Germline lookup yields CDR1 LGHNA and CDR2 YNFKEQ.

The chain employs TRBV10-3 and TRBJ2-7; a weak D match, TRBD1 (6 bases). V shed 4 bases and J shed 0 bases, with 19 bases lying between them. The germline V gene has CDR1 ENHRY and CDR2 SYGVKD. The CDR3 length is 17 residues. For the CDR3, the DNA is TGTGCCATCAGTGCCAAGACCTCAGGGGCTAGCTCCTACGAGCAGTACTTC. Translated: CAISAKTSGASSYEQYF.

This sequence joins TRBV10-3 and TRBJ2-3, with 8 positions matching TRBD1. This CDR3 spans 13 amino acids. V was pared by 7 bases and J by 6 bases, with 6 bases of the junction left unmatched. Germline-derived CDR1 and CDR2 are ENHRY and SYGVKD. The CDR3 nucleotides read TGTGCCATCAAAACAAGACAGGGGGATACGCAGTATTTT. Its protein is CAIKTRQGDTQYF.

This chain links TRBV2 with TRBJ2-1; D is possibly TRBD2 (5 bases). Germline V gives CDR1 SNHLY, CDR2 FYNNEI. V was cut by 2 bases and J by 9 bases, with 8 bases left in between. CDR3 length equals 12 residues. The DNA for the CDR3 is TGTGCCAGCAGTGAACCGGGGATTGAGCAGTTCTTC. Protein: CASSEPGIEQFF.

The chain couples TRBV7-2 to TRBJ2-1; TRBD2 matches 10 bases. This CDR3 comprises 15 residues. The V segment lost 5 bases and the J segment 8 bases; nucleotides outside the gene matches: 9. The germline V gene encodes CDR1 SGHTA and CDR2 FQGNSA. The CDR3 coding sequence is TGTGCCAGCAGCCTCTCTAGCGGGAGTTTTGATGAGCAGTTCTTC. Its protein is CASSLSSGSFDEQFF. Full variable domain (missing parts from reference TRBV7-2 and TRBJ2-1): GAGVSQSPSNKVTEKGKDVELRCDPISGHTALYWYRQSLGQGLEFLIYFQGNSAPDKSGLPSDRFSAERTGGSVSTLTIQRTQQEDSAVYLCASSLSSGSFDEQFFGPGTRLTVL.

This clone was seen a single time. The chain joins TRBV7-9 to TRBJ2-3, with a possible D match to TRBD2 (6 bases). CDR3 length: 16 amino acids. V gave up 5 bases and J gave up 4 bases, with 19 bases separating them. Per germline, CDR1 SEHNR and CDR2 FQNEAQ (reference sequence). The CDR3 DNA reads TGTGCCAGCAGCGACCAGACTAGTCCGCGCCCAGATACGCAGTATTTT. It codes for CASSDQTSPRPDTQYF.

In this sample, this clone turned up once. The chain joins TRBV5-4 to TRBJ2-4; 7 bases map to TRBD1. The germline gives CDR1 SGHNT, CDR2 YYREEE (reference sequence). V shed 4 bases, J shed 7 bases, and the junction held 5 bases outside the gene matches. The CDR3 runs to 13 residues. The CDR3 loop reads CASSPGQRNIQYF. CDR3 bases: TGTGCCAGCAGCCCGGGACAGAGGAACATTCAGTACTTC.

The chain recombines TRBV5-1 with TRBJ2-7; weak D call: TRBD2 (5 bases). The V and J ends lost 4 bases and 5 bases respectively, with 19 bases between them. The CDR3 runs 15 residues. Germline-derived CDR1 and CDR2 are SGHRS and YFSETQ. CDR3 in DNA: TGCGCCAGCAGCGTGACTACCCCCTCTTTGGACGAGCAGTACTTC. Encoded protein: CASSVTTPSLDEQYF.

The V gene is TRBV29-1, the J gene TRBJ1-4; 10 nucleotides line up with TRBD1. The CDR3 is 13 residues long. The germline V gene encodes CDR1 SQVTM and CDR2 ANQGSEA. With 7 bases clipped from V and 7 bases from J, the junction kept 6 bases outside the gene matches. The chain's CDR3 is CSAGQGGTEKLFF. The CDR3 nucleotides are TGCAGCGCCGGACAGGGGGGAACTGAAAAACTGTTTTTT.